The next 4 T cell receptor beta chains were all read from a single sample in a study of shared clonotypes between healthy human individuals. Measured with immunoSEQ multiplex PCR; TCRdb has only the in-frame clones, and not every one. The sample holds about 1,900,000 clones, about 95% seen once. Positively selected for CCR7, the CD45RO-negative cells used as naive CD8 cells excluded terminally differentiated effector memory CD45RA+ cells. Sequencing was performed on naive CD8+ T cells sorted from blood. These receptors were obtained from a man aged 18 to 35 in good health.

The chain carries TRBV9 and TRBJ2-5; D gene ambiguous. The V and J ends lost 3 bases and 2 bases respectively, with 11 bases between them. Germline loops: CDR1 SGDLS, CDR2 YYNGEE. The CDR3 extends over 14 amino acids. CDR3 coding DNA: TGTGCCAGCAGCGCCTCAGACTTGCAAGAGACCCAGTACTTC. Protein: CASSASDLQETQYF.

The chain joins TRBV27 to TRBJ2-2, with D unclear. The V gene lost 5 bases and the J gene lost 6 bases, with 7 bases spanning the gap. The CDR3 covers 12 residues. Germline CDR1 is MNHEY and CDR2 is SMNVEV (reference sequence). The CDR3 reads CASSPAPGELFF. The CDR3 DNA reads as TGTGCCAGCAGTCCGGCTCCCGGGGAGCTGTTTTTT.

The chain combines TRBV9 with TRBJ2-5; a weak D match, TRBD2 (6 bases). Germline loops: CDR1 SGDLS, CDR2 YYNGEE. The CDR3 spans 14 residues. Trimming removed 4 bases at V and 2 bases at J, with 12 bases between. CDR3 nucleotides: TGTGCCAGCAGCCCCCGGGACTGGCAAGAGACCCAGTACTTC. Translation: CASSPRDWQETQYF. The full variable domain, rest sourced from reference TRBV9 and TRBJ2-5, is DSGVTQTPKHLITATGQRVTLRCSPRSGDLSVYWYQQSLDQGLQFLIQYYNGEERAKGNILERFSAQQFPDLHSELNLSSLELGDSALYFCASSPRDWQETQYFGPGTRLLVL.

V and J are TRBV9 and TRBJ2-5; 9 bases line up with TRBD2. J was trimmed by 5 bases and V by 4 bases; bases with no gene match: 12. CDR3 length: 16 amino acids. Germline lookup yields CDR1 SGDLS and CDR2 YYNGEE. DNA for the CDR3: TGTGCCAGCAGCAATGATCTAGCGGGATTGTCGGAGACCCAGTACTTC. Amino acid sequence: CASSNDLAGLSETQYF. Looking up the rest from reference TRBV9 and TRBJ2-5 gives the full variable domain: DSGVTQTPKHLITATGQRVTLRCSPRSGDLSVYWYQQSLDQGLQFLIQYYNGEERAKGNILERFSAQQFPDLHSELNLSSLELGDSALYFCASSNDLAGLSETQYFGPGTRLLVL.